The 29 T cell receptor beta chains reported below all come from one sample, sequenced in a study of shared clonotypes between healthy human individuals. Some clones are missing from TCRdb's copy, which holds only in-frame ones; the method was immunoSEQ multiplex PCR. This sample yields about a million clones, of which about 75% are seen a single time; approximately 1.5% belongs to the top ten. The sequencing input was memory CD4+ T cells sorted from blood. Specified subset: CD45RA-negative fraction. These receptors all stem from a man aged 18 to 29 in good health.

The chain links TRBV30 to TRBJ1-1; TRBD1 agrees at 7 bases. The CDR3 extends over 12 amino acids. Trimming took 6 bases from V and 1 from J; bases not matched to a gene: 2. Looked up from germline, CDR1 is GTSNPN and CDR2 is SVGIG (reference sequence). CDR3 sequence (DNA): TGTGCCTGCAGGGGGGCGAACACTGAAGCTTTCTTT. Protein: CACRGANTEAFF.

This sequence joins TRBV5-1 and TRBJ2-3; TRBD1 agrees at 10 bases. The ends lost 3 bases at V and 4 bases at J; junction bases unmatched: 5. CDR1 is SGHRS and CDR2 is YFSETQ in the germline V gene. The CDR3 contains 15 residues. The CDR3 DNA follows: TGCGCCAGCAGCTGGGGGGACAGGGGCGCAGATACGCAGTATTTT. Protein sequence: CASSWGDRGADTQYF.

In this sample, this clone turned up a few times. This chain joins TRBV18 and TRBJ1-1; D uncertain. Between the trimmed V and J ends, which lost 5 bases and 8 bases, there was a span of 9 bases. CDR3 size: 11 residues. Germline V gene data show CDR1 as KGHSH and CDR2 as LQKENI. CDR3 residues: CASSSGREAFF. The DNA of the CDR3 is TGTGCCAGCTCAAGCGGACGGGAAGCTTTCTTT.

The rearrangement links TRBV7-9 to TRBJ1-4; D unclear. Trimming removed 0 bases from V and 5 bases from J, with 10 bases in between. Germline V gives CDR1 SEHNR, CDR2 FQNEAQ (reference sequence). The CDR3 length is 15 residues. This CDR3 is CASSLADGVNEKLFF. The CDR3 DNA reads as TGTGCCAGCAGCTTAGCGGACGGGGTAAATGAAAAACTGTTTTTT.

The V call is TRBV9, the J call TRBJ2-3; 11 bases align to TRBD2. Germline V gene sequence: CDR1 SGDLS, CDR2 YYNGEE. This CDR3 has 16 residues. Trimming cost V 0 bases and J 6 bases; bases outside gene matches: 6. CDR3 DNA: TGTGCCAGCAGCGTAGGCCTAGCGGGGGGAGTGGATACGCAGTATTTT. The encoded protein is CASSVGLAGGVDTQYF.

V is TRBV5-1 and J is TRBJ2-5, with TRBD2 matching 11 bases. The CDR3 has 15 amino acids. With V trimmed by 4 bases and J by 4 bases, 6 bases remained unmatched. Per the germline V gene, CDR1 is SGHRS and CDR2 is YFSETQ. CDR3 nucleotides: TGCGCCAGCAGCAGAGGGACTAGCGGAAGAGAGACCCAGTACTTC. Protein: CASSRGTSGRETQYF. Full variable domain (missing parts from reference TRBV5-1 and TRBJ2-5): KAGVTQTPRYLIKTRGQQVTLSCSPISGHRSVSWYQQTPGQGLQFLFEYFSETQRNKGNFPGRFSGRQFSNSRSEMNVSTLELGDSALYLCASSRGTSGRETQYFGPGTRLLVL.

The chain employs TRBV6-1 and TRBJ1-4; D ambiguous. This CDR3 has 13 amino acids. Trimming took 4 bases from V and 3 from J, leaving 6 bases between them. Looked up from germline, CDR1 is MNHNS and CDR2 is SASEGT. The CDR3 sequence: CASSGQANEKLFF. The CDR3 DNA sequence: TGTGCCAGCAGTGGGCAGGCTAATGAAAAACTGTTTTTT.

The V call is TRBV18, the J call TRBJ1-5, with 8 bases identical to TRBD1. CDR3 length: 14 residues. Germline V gene data show CDR1 as KGHSH and CDR2 as LQKENI. V shed 4 bases, J shed 3 bases, and the junction held 2 bases outside the gene matches. The CDR3 is CASSQGQVNQPQHF. The CDR3 DNA reads TGTGCCAGCTCACAGGGACAGGTCAATCAGCCCCAGCATTTT.

Of note for this clone: Other DNA variants within this sample encode the same CDR3. The genes are TRBV30 and TRBJ2-7; tentatively, D is TRBD1 (5 bases). V lost 1 base and J 2 bases, leaving 6 bases between the germline ends. CDR1 GTSNPN and CDR2 SVGIG come from the germline V gene (reference sequence). This CDR3 spans 12 amino acids. The DNA of the CDR3 is TGTGCCTGGAGTGGGACAACCTACGAGCAGTACTTC. Protein sequence: CAWSGTTYEQYF.

The genes are TRBV5-1 and TRBJ1-3; TRBD1 agrees at 9 bases. CDR3 length: 16 residues. V trimming: 0 bases; J trimming: 2 bases; junction bases outside the gene matches: 3. CDR1 and CDR2 from the germline V gene are SGHRS and YFSETQ. The CDR3 reads CASSLGTGGTGNTIYF. The CDR3 nucleotides read TGCGCCAGCAGCTTGGGCACAGGGGGCACTGGAAACACCATATATTTT.

This clone came up many times. This chain uses TRBV4-1 with TRBJ1-1, with a weak D call TRBD1 (6 bases). V was trimmed by 1 base and J by 4 bases, leaving 22 bases between them. The CDR3 runs to 18 residues. Germline V gives CDR1 MGHRA, CDR2 YSYEKL. CDR3 nucleotide sequence: TGCGCCAGCAGCCAAGCACAGGGCGGAACCCCGAAAATCACTGAAGCTTTCTTT. Amino acid sequence: CASSQAQGGTPKITEAFF.

This clone was observed a few times. The chain employs TRBV30 and TRBJ2-1; 11 bases match TRBD2. Germline V CDR1 and CDR2: GTSNPN, SVGIG (reference sequence). The J segment lost 7 bases and the V segment lost 4 bases, leaving 3 bases of the junction unmatched. The CDR3 extends over 13 amino acids. The CDR3 region has the DNA TGTGCCTGGACTAGCGGGGGGCTTAATGAGCAGTTCTTC. Amino acid sequence: CAWTSGGLNEQFF.

The chain combines TRBV7-2 with TRBJ2-3; possibly TRBD1 or TRBD2 for D (5 bases each). CDR1 and CDR2 from the germline V gene are SGHTA and FQGNSA. V was cut by 5 bases and J by 0 bases, with 9 bases left in between. This CDR3 is 14 amino acids long. CDR3 protein: CASSRDGSTDTQYF. DNA for the CDR3: TGTGCCAGCAGCCGGGACGGAAGCACAGATACGCAGTATTTT.

V usage is TRBV5-1 and J usage is TRBJ1-2; 10 positions match TRBD1. Per the germline V gene, CDR1 is SGHRS and CDR2 is YFSETQ. Trimming cost V 4 bases and J 5 bases; bases outside gene matches: 2. The CDR3 spans 13 residues. CDR3 coding DNA: TGCGCCAGCAGCGAGGGACAGGGGTATGGCTACACCTTC. This sequence encodes CASSEGQGYGYTF.

This sequence joins TRBV30 and TRBJ1-2; D gene ambiguous. This CDR3 region has 13 residues. The V gene's germline CDR1 is GTSNPN and CDR2 SVGIG (reference sequence). Trimming took off 0 bases at V and 4 bases at J, with 9 bases between the two ends. CDR3 coding DNA: TGTGCCTGGAGTGTATCGGGGATCTATGGCTACACCTTC. Amino acid sequence: CAWSVSGIYGYTF.

This chain connects TRBV28 to TRBJ1-2, with no clear D. Germline CDR1 and CDR2: MDHEN and SYDVKM. This CDR3 has 13 residues. V was pared by 8 bases and J by 2 bases, with 12 bases between. The CDR3 DNA sequence: TGTGCCAGCGTTGACACTACCAACTATGGCTACACCTTC. It specifies CASVDTTNYGYTF.

This chain joins TRBV6-5 and TRBJ1-3, with unresolved D. The V and J ends lost 6 bases and 2 bases respectively, with 8 bases between them. Germline assignment: CDR1 MNHEY and CDR2 SVGAGI. CDR3 length: 13 residues. CDR3 DNA sequence: TGTGCCAGCAGAGAGATTACTGGAAACACCATATATTTT. This translates into CASREITGNTIYF.

This clone showed up just a few times. This may come from a read error, since a much larger clone is one base off. This sequence joins TRBV5-5 and TRBJ2-2; D may be TRBD2 (5 bases). Per germline, CDR1 SGHKS and CDR2 YYEKEE (reference sequence). This CDR3 contains 14 residues. Trimming pared 4 bases from V and 2 bases from J, leaving 9 bases between. Here the CDR3 DNA reads TGTGCCAGCAGCATAGGACTTAACACCGGGGAGCTGTTTTTT. Translated, it gives CASSIGLNTGELFF.

This clone turned up a few times. The V gene is TRBV30, the J gene TRBJ1-5, with TRBD1 as a possible D gene (5 bases). Trimming stripped 2 bases from V and 10 bases from J, with 21 bases between. CDR1 GTSNPN and CDR2 SVGIG come from the germline V gene (reference sequence). This CDR3 spans 15 amino acids. CDR3 in DNA: TGTGCCTGGAGTAACGCGGGGCAGGGAAAGGATCCCCAGCATTTT. Translated, it gives CAWSNAGQGKDPQHF.

V and J are TRBV10-3 and TRBJ2-1; TRBD2 agrees at 7 bases. The germline V gene encodes CDR1 ENHRY and CDR2 SYGVKD. The CDR3 is 17 residues long. V shed 6 bases and J 3 bases; nucleotides not matched to a gene: 14. The CDR3: CAISARTGGERYNEQFF. CDR3 coding DNA: TGTGCCATCAGCGCACGGACGGGGGGAGAACGCTACAATGAGCAGTTCTTC.

The chain recombines TRBV6-5 with TRBJ2-2; 11 nucleotides agree with TRBD2. The CDR3 runs 14 residues. V lost 6 bases, J lost 6 bases, and 3 bases stayed unmatched. CDR1 and CDR2 (germline): MNHEY, SVGAGI. CDR3 nucleotides: TGTGCCAGCAGACTAGCGGGAGATTCCGGGGAGCTGTTTTTT. Translation: CASRLAGDSGELFF.

The chain has TRBV9 and TRBJ1-6, with TRBD1 matching over 10 bases. The CDR3 contains 15 residues. Unmatched junction bases numbered 5, after V lost 4 bases and J lost 7 bases. The V gene's germline CDR1 is SGDLS and CDR2 YYNGEE. CDR3 nucleotides: TGTGCCAGCAGCACTGGACAGGGGGTCAATTCACCCCTCCACTTT. The encoded protein is CASSTGQGVNSPLHF.

The genes are TRBV5-1 and TRBJ2-7, with TRBD1 matching 10 bases. In germline, CDR1 is SGHRS, CDR2 YFSETQ. J was trimmed by 4 bases and V by 0 bases; bases with no gene match: 7. The CDR3 consists of 16 residues. This CDR3 is CASSLVVTGGAYEQYF. CDR3 nucleotide sequence: TGCGCCAGCAGCTTGGTAGTGACAGGGGGCGCTTACGAGCAGTACTTC.

V is TRBV5-1 and J is TRBJ2-7; D perhaps matches TRBD2 (6 bases). Germline CDR1 is SGHRS and CDR2 is YFSETQ. Trimming removed 3 bases from V and 3 bases from J, with 19 bases in between. The CDR3 covers 16 residues. The CDR3 reads CASSYGVGGLYYEQYF. As DNA, the CDR3 is TGCGCCAGCAGCTACGGGGTTGGAGGGCTCTACTACGAGCAGTACTTC. Supplemented by reference TRBV5-1 and TRBJ2-7, the full variable domain reads KAGVTQTPRYLIKTRGQQVTLSCSPISGHRSVSWYQQTPGQGLQFLFEYFSETQRNKGNFPGRFSGRQFSNSRSEMNVSTLELGDSALYLCASSYGVGGLYYEQYFGPGTRLTVT.

This sequence joins TRBV15 and TRBJ2-1; D remains unclear. V gave up 0 bases and J gave up 9 bases, with 18 bases separating them. The CDR3 length is 16 residues. Germline CDR1 reads LNHNV; CDR2 reads YYDKDF (reference sequence). The DNA for the CDR3 is TGTGCCACCAGCAGAGATGGATCCCCGGGCGTTTTTGAGCAGTTCTTC. Translation gives CATSRDGSPGVFEQFF.

V usage is TRBV10-1 and J usage is TRBJ2-2; D may be TRBD1 or TRBD2 (6 bases each). The germline V gene has CDR1 WNHNN and CDR2 SYGVQD (reference sequence). The CDR3 length is 16 residues. With 5 bases removed from V and 7 bases from J, the gap between germline ends came to 20 bases. The CDR3 spells CASSLRGTGSGGELFF. CDR3 DNA sequence: TGCGCCAGCAGTTTGCGGGGCACAGGGTCCGGCGGGGAGCTGTTTTTT.

The V and J genes are TRBV5-1 and TRBJ2-6, with D unclear. V shed 1 base and J shed 0 bases, with 5 bases lying between them. Per the germline V gene, CDR1 is SGHRS and CDR2 is YFSETQ. This CDR3 region has 15 residues. The CDR3 DNA sequence: TGCGCCAGCAGCTTGACCCCCTCTGGGGCCAACGTCCTGACTTTC. This translates into CASSLTPSGANVLTF.

V is TRBV19 and J is TRBJ2-7; TRBD1 agrees at 10 bases. After removal of 6 bases from V and 3 bases from J, the junction contained 5 bases not matched to a gene. The CDR3 consists of 14 residues. Germline V CDR1 and CDR2: LNHDA, SQIVND (reference sequence). The CDR3 spells CASRPGQGLYEQYF. The CDR3 bases are TGTGCCAGTAGGCCGGGACAGGGGCTCTACGAGCAGTACTTC.

The chain links TRBV5-1 to TRBJ1-2; TRBD1 is a possible D gene (5 bases). Trimming cost V 1 base and J 8 bases, with 9 bases left between them. The germline V gene has CDR1 SGHRS and CDR2 YFSETQ. The CDR3 totals 12 residues. In DNA, the CDR3 is TGCGCCAGCAGCTTGAGGGGTTCGGGCTACACCTTC. Protein: CASSLRGSGYTF.